Listed here is a single TCR beta chain. The clone's antigen remains unknown. Per-base qualities were not stored, and no clone one base away is much larger. The data originate from a study of T cell changes during pregnancy in multiple sclerosis (dated by TCRdb to 2018 to 2020). At the level of the whole study: The study examined how the T cell repertoire changed over the course of pregnancy in women with multiple sclerosis.

Library preparation was by the immunoSEQ multiplex PCR assay. The table was pulled from immuneACCESS by TCRdb, which kept in-frame rearrangements only. Such tables lose some clones; where checked, under half of the loss comes from unresolved V genes, and the rest has no known cause. The sample table records roughly 90,000 clones; about 93% of these occur just once. About 3.9% of the sample rests with the top ten. The clonotype comes from a female donor with multiple sclerosis, enrolled in a pregnancy study. The material sequenced was peripheral blood, taken in the first trimester of pregnancy.

This receptor carries the CDR3 CASSSLGLAGGPSYEQYF. DNA sequence: TGTGCCAGCAGTTCCCTCGGGCTAGCGGGGGGCCCATCCTACGAGCAGTACTTC. The chain employs TRBV27 and TRBJ2-7, with TRBD2 identical over 11 junction bases. The CDR3 covers 18 residues, taking in both the cysteine and the phenylalanine. The only DNA kept is the CDR3, 54 bases in frame from the first base. CDR1 and CDR2 (MNHEY, SMNVEV) derive from the germline V gene (reference sequence). Trimming accounts for 4 bases at V and 1 base at J, while the number of junction bases matched to no gene is 12.